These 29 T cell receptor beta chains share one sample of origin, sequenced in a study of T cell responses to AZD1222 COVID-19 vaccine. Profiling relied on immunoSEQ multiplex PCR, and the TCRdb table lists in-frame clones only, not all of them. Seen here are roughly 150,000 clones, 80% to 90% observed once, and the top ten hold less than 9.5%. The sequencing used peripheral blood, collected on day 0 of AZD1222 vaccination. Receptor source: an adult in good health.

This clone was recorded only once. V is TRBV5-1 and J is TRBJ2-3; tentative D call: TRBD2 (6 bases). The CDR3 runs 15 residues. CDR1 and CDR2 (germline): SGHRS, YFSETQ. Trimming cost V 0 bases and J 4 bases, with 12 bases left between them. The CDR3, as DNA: TGCGCCAGCAGCTTGGGGTCTAGCGTCGCAGATACGCAGTATTTT. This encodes CASSLGSSVADTQYF.

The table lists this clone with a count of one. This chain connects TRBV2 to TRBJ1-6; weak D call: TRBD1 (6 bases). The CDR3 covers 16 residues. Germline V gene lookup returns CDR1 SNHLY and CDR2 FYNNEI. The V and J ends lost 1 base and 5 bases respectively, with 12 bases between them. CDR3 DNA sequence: TGTGCCAGCAGTGAAGTAACAGGGAAAAATAATTCACCCCTCCACTTT. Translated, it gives CASSEVTGKNNSPLHF. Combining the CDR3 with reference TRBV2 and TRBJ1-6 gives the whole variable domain EPEVTQTPSHQVTQMGQEVILRCVPISNHLYFYWYRQILGQKVEFLVSFYNNEISEKSEIFDDQFSVERPDGSNFTLKIRSTKLEDSAMYFCASSEVTGKNNSPLHFGNGTRLTVT.

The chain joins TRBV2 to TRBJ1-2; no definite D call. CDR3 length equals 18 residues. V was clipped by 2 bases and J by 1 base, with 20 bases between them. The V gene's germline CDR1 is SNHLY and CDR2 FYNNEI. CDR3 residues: CASSEPQTIGDFNYGYTF. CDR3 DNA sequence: TGTGCCAGCAGTGAACCCCAGACTATTGGGGATTTTAACTATGGCTACACCTTC.

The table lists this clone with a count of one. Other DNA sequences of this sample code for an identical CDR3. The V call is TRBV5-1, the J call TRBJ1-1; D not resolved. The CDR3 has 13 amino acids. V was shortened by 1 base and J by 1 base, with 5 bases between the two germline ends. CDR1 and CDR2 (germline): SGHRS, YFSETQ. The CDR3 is CASSLRQNTEAFF. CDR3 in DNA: TGCGCCAGCAGCTTGCGGCAGAACACTGAAGCTTTCTTT.

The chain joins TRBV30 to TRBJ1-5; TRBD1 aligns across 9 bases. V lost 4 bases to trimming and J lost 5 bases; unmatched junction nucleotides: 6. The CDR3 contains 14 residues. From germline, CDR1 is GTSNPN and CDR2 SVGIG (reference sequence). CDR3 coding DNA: TGTGCCTGGAAAGGGGGGACAGGGTATCAGCCCCAGCATTTT. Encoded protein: CAWKGGTGYQPQHF.

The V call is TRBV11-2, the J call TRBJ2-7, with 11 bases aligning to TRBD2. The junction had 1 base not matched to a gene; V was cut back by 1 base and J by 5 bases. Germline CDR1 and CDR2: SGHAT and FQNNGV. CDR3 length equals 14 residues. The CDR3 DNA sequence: TGTGCCAGCAGCTTAGCGACTAGCGGGAACGAGCAGTACTTC. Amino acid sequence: CASSLATSGNEQYF.

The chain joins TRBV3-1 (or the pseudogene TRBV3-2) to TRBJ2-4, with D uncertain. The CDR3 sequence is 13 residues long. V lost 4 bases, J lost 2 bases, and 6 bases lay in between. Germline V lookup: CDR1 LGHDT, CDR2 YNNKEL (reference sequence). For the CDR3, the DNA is TGTGCCAGCAGCCCCGATCCCAAAAACATTCAGTACTTC. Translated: CASSPDPKNIQYF.

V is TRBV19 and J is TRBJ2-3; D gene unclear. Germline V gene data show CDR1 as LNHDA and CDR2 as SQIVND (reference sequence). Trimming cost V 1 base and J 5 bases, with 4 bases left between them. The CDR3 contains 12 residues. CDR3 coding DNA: TGTGCCAGTAGTATAGTGGAAGATACGCAGTATTTT. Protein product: CASSIVEDTQYF.

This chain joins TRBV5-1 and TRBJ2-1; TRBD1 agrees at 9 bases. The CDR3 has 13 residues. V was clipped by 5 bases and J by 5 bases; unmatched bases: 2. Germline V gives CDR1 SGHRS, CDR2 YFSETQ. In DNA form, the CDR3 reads TGCGCCAGCAGGGGGGACAGGGACAATGAGCAGTTCTTC. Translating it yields CASRGDRDNEQFF.

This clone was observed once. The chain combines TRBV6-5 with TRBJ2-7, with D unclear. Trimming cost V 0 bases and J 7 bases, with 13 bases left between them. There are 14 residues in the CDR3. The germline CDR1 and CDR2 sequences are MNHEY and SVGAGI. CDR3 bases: TGTGCCAGCAGTTACTCTTTTGTTTTTAGAGAGCAGTACTTC. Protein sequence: CASSYSFVFREQYF.

This CDR3 is CAISESGDYLSYF. CDR3 DNA: TGTGCCATCAGTGAGTCGGGGGACTACCTCTCGTACTTC. V is TRBV10-3 and J is TRBJ2-5; 7 bases align to TRBD2. The V gene's germline CDR1 is ENHRY and CDR2 SYGVKD. V dropped 0 bases and J dropped 13; count of bases not matched to a gene: 8. The CDR3 runs 13 residues.

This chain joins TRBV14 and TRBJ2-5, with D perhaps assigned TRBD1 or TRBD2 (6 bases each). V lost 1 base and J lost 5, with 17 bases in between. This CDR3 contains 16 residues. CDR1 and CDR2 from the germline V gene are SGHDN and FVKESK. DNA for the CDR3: TGTGCCAGCAGCCAAGGCTTGATGGGGGGCGAGGAGACCCAGTACTTC. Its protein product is CASSQGLMGGEETQYF. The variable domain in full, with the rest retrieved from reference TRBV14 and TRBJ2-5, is EAGVTQFPSHSVIEKGQTVTLRCDPISGHDNLYWYRRVMGKEIKFLLHFVKESKQDESGMPNNRFLAERTGGTYSTLKVQPAELEDSGVYFCASSQGLMGGEETQYFGPGTRLLVL.

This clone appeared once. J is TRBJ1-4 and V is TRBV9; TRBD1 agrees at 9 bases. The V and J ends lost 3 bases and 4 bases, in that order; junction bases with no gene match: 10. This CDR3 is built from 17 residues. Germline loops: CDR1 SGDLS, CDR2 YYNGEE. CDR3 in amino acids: CASSARTGAHLNEKLFF. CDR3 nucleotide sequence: TGTGCCAGCAGCGCCCGGACAGGGGCCCACCTTAATGAAAAACTGTTTTTT.

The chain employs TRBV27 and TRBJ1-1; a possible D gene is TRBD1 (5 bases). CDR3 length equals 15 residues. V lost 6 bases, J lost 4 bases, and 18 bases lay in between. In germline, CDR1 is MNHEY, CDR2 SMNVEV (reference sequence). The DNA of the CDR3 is TGTGCCAGCAGCCTCGAGGAAGGGGCTCGCACTGAAGCTTTCTTT. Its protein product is CASSLEEGARTEAFF.

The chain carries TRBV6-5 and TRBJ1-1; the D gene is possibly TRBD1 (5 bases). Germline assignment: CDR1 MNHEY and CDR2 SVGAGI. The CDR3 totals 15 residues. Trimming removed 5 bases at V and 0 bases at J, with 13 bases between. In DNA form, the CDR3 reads TGTGCCAGCAGTCCCCCCGTGGGGGTGAACACTGAAGCTTTCTTT. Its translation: CASSPPVGVNTEAFF.

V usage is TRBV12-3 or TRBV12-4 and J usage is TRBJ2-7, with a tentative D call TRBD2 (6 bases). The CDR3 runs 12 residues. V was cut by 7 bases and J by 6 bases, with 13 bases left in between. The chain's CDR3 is CASTLGRGEQYF. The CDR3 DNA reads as TGTGCCAGCACCTTGGGGCGGGGCGAGCAGTACTTC.

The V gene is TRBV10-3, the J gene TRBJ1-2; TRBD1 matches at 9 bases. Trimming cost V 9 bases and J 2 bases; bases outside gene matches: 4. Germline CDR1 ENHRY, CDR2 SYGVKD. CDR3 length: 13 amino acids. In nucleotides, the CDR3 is TGTGCCATAGCACAGGGGGCGAACTATGGCTACACCTTC. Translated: CAIAQGANYGYTF.

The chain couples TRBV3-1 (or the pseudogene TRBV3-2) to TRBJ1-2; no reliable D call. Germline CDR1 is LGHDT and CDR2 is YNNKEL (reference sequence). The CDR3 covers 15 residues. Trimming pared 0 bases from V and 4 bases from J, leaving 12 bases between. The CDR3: CASSQDPGVVYGYTF. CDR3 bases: TGTGCCAGCAGCCAAGACCCGGGAGTGGTCTATGGCTACACCTTC.

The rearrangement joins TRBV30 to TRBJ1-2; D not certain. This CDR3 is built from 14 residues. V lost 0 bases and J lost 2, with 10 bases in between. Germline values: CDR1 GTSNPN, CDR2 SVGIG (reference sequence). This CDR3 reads CAWSVLRVNYGYTF. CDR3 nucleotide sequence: TGTGCCTGGAGTGTATTACGGGTCAACTATGGCTACACCTTC.

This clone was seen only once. The CDR3 nucleotides are TGTGCCAGCAGTTACTGGCAGACAAACACTGAAGCTTTCTTT. Its protein is CASSYWQTNTEAFF. J is TRBJ1-1 and V is TRBV6-5, with D uncertain. Germline values: CDR1 MNHEY, CDR2 SVGAGI. The CDR3 spans 14 residues. V lost 1 base and J 2 bases, leaving 8 bases between the germline ends.

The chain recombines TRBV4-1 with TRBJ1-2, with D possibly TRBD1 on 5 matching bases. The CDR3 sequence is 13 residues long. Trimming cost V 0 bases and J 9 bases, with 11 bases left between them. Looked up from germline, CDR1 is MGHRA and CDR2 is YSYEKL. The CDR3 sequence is CASSQEGRRSYTF. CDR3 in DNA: TGCGCCAGCAGCCAAGAGGGACGGCGGAGCTACACCTTC.

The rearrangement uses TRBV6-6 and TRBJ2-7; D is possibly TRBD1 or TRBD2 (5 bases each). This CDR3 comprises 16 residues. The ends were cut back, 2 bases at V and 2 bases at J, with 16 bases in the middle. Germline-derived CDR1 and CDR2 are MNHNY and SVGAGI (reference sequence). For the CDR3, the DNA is TGTGCCAGCAGTTACAACATCCCAGGGACGGCCTACGAGCAGTACTTC. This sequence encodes CASSYNIPGTAYEQYF.

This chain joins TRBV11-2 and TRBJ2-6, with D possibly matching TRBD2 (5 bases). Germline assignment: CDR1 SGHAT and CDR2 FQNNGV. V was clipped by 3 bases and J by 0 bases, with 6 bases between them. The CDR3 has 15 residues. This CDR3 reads CASSLRDSGANVLTF. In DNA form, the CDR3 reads TGTGCCAGCAGCTTGAGGGACTCTGGGGCCAACGTCCTGACTTTC. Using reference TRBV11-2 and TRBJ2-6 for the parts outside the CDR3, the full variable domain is EAGVAQSPRYKIIEKRQSVAFWCNPISGHATLYWYQQILGQGPKLLIQFQNNGVVDDSQLPKDRFSAERLKGVDSTLKIQPAKLEDSAVYLCASSLRDSGANVLTFGAGSRLTVL.

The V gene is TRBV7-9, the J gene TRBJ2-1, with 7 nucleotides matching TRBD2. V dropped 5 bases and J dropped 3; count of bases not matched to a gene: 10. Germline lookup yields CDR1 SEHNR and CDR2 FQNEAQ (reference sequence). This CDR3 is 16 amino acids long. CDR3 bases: TGTGCCAGCAGCGCCCCAGGACTAGTTAGCTACAATGAGCAGTTCTTC. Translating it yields CASSAPGLVSYNEQFF.

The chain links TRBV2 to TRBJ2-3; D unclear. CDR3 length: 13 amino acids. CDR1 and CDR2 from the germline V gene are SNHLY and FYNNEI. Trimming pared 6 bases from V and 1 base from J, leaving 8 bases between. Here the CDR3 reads CASSRVGTDTQYF. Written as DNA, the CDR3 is TGTGCCAGCAGCCGGGTAGGCACAGATACGCAGTATTTT.

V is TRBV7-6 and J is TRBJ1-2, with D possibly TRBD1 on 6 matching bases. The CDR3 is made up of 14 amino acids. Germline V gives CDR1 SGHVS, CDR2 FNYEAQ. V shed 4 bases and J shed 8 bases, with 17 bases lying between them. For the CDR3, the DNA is TGTGCCAGCAGCTCCCTACAGGGCCCTCAGGGCTACACCTTC. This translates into CASSSLQGPQGYTF.

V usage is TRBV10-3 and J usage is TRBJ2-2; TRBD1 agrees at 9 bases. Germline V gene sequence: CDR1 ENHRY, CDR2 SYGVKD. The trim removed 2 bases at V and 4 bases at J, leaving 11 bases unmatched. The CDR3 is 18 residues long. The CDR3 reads CAISERVQGAGFTGELFF. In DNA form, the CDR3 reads TGTGCCATCAGTGAGAGAGTACAGGGGGCAGGGTTCACCGGGGAGCTGTTTTTT.

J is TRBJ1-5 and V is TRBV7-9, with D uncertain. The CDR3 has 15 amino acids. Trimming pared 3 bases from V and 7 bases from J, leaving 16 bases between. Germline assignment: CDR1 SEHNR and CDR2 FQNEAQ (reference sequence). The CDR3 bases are TGTGCCAGCAGCTTGGGTCTAGGGAAGGGACAGCCCCAGCATTTT. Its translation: CASSLGLGKGQPQHF.

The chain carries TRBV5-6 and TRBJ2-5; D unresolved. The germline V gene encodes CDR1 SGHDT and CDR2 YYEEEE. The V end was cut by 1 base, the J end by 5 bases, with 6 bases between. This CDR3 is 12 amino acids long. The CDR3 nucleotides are TGTGCCAGCAGCTTGATCTCGGAGACCCAGTACTTC. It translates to CASSLISETQYF.